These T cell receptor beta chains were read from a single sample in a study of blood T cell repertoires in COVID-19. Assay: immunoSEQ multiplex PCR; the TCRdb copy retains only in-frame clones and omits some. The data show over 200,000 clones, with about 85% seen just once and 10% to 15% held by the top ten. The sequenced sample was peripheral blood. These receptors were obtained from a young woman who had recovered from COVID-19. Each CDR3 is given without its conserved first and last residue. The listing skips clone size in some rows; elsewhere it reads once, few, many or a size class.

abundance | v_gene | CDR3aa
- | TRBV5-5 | ASSPQGAGGNTIY
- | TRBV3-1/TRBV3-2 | ASSQVESWEGIYEQF
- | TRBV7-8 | ASSLVGLNSPLH
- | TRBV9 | ASSGQGEGGELF
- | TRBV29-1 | SVLAETQY
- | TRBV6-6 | ASSFLRGKTNYGYT
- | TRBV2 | ASSKNAGLAKNIQY
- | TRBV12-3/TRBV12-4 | ASSPDSYTAQH
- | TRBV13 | ASSLGRGHYGYT
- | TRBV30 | AWSVLRSSAALSPQY
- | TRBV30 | AWSVRRSAGISNQPQH
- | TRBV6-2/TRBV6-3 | ASTPGPGGWSPLH
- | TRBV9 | ASSTITDTQY
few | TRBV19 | ASSIGQGGSPLH
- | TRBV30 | AFRQGKTQY
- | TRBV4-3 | ASSQDPAGGPNEQF
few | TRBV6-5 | ASRTTKRVNTEAF
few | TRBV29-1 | SARTSARTDTQY
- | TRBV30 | AWSIGQVRGYT
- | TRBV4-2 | ASSQEWPSVHNEQF
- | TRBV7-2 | ASSRDRGFGYGYT
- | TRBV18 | ASSPWEGGTEAF
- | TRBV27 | ASSFGGYRTEAF
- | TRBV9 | ASSVETGYNEQF
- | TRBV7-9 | ASSLSGGQSIYGYT
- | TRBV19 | ASSIGTFPLTLYGYT
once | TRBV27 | ASTLLATGGGGYT
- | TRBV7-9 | ASSLFGSRGTEAF
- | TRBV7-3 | ASSPRLALGYNEQF
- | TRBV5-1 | ASSLSGSYNEQF
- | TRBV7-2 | ASSLGSGGEKLF
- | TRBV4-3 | ASSLSMGTSTDTQY
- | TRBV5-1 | ASHRDSNTGELF
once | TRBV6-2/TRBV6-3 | ASSPRGGVPSGYNEQF
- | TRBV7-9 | ASSLMGAYYGYT
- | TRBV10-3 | AIRFGALANEQF
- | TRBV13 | ASSLPSGSSGELF
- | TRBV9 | ASSGKTSGTEAF
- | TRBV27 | ASSIDRADTQY
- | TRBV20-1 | SASPSGSSYEQY
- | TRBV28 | ASSPFGLAGKHEQF
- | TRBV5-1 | ASSQGNGRLNEQF
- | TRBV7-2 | ASSLVREVNEQY
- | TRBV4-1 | ASSPGQGTQAYEQY
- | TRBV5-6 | ASSLGAGTADTQY
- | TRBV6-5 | ASWFGSNQPQH
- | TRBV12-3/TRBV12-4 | ASKRTPEQF
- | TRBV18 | ASSPAGQHEQY
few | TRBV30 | AWKGLLGGNTEAF
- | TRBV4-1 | ASSQDPGNQPQH
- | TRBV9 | ASSVELAGLNEQF